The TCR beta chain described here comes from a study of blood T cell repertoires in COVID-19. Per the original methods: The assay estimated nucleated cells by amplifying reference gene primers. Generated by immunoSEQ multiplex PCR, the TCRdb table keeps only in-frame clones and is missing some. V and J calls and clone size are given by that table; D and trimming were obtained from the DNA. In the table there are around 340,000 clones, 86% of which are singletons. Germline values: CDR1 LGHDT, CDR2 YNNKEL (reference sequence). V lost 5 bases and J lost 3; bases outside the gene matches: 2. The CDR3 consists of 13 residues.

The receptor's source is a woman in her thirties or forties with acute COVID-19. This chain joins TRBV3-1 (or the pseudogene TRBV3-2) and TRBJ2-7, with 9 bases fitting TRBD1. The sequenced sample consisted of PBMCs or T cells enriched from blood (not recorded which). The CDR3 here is CASSGTGSYEQYF. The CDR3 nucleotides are TGTGCCAGCAGCGGGACAGGGAGCTACGAGCAGTACTTC.